Below are 10 T cell receptor beta chains sequenced from a single sample in a study of regulatory T cells in long-lasting Graves disease. Investigators prepared the TCR beta libraries by applying iRepertoire HTBI primers and Arm-PCR of CDR3 regions. TCRdb re-called the multiplex PCR reads with MiXCR, one entry per CDR3 protein. The table shows 200,000 to 250,000 distinct CDR3 sequences, with approximately 18% occurring only once. This sample's time point: newly diagnosed GD, antithyroid drugs for less than 3 months. Scientists built the TCR library using RNA that was extracted from PBMCs. The same specimen was also included in a second study, on T cells in Graves' hyperthyroidism and ophthalmopathy.

Sample: peripheral blood mononuclear cells (PBMCs), taken at new diagnosis, from a patient treated with antithyroid drugs. All receptors come from a woman aged 30 to 39 with Graves disease.

This clonotype has ten or more counts. V usage is TRBV27 and J usage is TRBJ1-5, with a weak D call TRBD1 (6 bases). In germline, CDR1 is MNHEY, CDR2 SMNVEV (reference sequence). Trimming shortened V by 0 bases and J by 4 bases, and 16 bases separated the two germline ends. This CDR3 region has 17 residues. CDR3 in DNA: TGTGCCAGCAGTTTATCGTTACCAGGGGCTCGGAATCAGCCCCAGCATTTT. The encoded protein is CASSLSLPGARNQPQHF.

There are a few counts of this clonotype. The chain combines TRBV19 with TRBJ1-4; D unresolved. The ends were cut back, 5 bases at V and 4 bases at J, with 14 bases in the middle. CDR3 length equals 15 residues. CDR1 is LNHDA, CDR2 SQIVND, per germline (reference sequence). The CDR3 DNA reads as TGTGCCAGTAGTCCCCCGGGAGGAAGTAATGAAAAACTGTTTTTT. Amino acids: CASSPPGGSNEKLFF.

This clonotype was detected ten times or more. The chain recombines TRBV18 with TRBJ2-5; 11 bases fit TRBD2. The CDR3 is 16 residues long. Trimming removed 3 bases from V and 4 bases from J; junction bases left unmatched: 7. The germline gives CDR1 KGHSH, CDR2 LQKENI. CDR3 sequence reads: CASSPSTSGEVETQYF. CDR3 bases: TGTGCCAGCTCACCTTCGACTAGCGGGGAGGTAGAGACCCAGTACTTC.

This clonotype was picked up many times. The CDR3 DNA sequence: TGTGCCAGCAGTTTAACAGGGGTCTCCTATAATTCACCCCTCCACTTT. This gives the protein CASSLTGVSYNSPLHF. The chain carries TRBV27 and TRBJ1-6; 7 nucleotides match TRBD1. The CDR3 runs to 16 residues. Germline V gene sequence: CDR1 MNHEY, CDR2 SMNVEV (reference sequence). J gave up 0 bases and V 2 bases, and 1 base lay outside the gene matches.

This clonotype has only a few counts. This chain links TRBV19 with TRBJ1-1; tentative D call: TRBD1 (6 bases). From germline, CDR1 is LNHDA and CDR2 SQIVND (reference sequence). V was clipped by 1 base and J by 6 bases, with 15 bases between them. CDR3 length equals 15 residues. The CDR3 nucleotides read TGTGCCAGTAGTATAGGCTTCGACAGGCCAGCTGAAGCTTTCTTT. Protein product: CASSIGFDRPAEAFF.

At least ten counts were recorded for this clonotype. The chain carries TRBV7-9 and TRBJ1-4, with 8 bases fitting TRBD1. Germline CDR1 is SEHNR and CDR2 is FQNEAQ (reference sequence). There are 14 residues in the CDR3. Trimming removed 2 bases from V and 6 bases from J; junction bases left unmatched: 2. CDR3 residues: CASSLRGQDEKLFF. In nucleotides, the CDR3 is TGTGCCAGCAGCTTAAGGGGACAGGATGAAAAACTGTTTTTT.

A remark on this clonotype: A read error is the likely source, as a far larger clone sits one nucleotide away. The rearrangement uses TRBV5-1 and TRBJ2-7, with TRBD1 matching 10 bases. This CDR3 has 14 residues. Germline values: CDR1 SGHRS, CDR2 YFSETQ. The CDR3 nucleotides read TGTGCCAACAGCTTAAAGGACAGGGGGTACGAGCAGTACTTC. It encodes CANSLKDRGYEQYF.

The chain carries TRBV2 and TRBJ1-2; D possibly corresponds to TRBD1 (6 bases). Per the germline V gene, CDR1 is SNHLY and CDR2 is FYNNEI. The V end lost 2 bases, the J end lost 4 bases, and 11 bases lay between the germline ends. The CDR3 extends over 14 amino acids. The CDR3 loop is CASSEIEGGYGYTF. Here the CDR3 DNA reads TGTGCCAGCAGTGAAATTGAGGGGGGCTATGGCTACACCTTC.

This clonotype was counted many times. V is TRBV28 and J is TRBJ2-4; D unclear. Looked up from germline, CDR1 is MDHEN and CDR2 is SYDVKM. This CDR3 region has 16 residues. V shed 8 bases and J shed 0 bases, with 17 bases lying between them. The CDR3 sequence: CASSPRVTLAKNIQYF. In nucleotides, the CDR3 is TGTGCCAGCTCCCCCCGCGTGACACTAGCCAAAAACATTCAGTACTTC.

The chain recombines TRBV6-1 with TRBJ2-2, with TRBD1 matching 7 bases. The ends lost 9 bases at V and 5 bases at J; junction bases unmatched: 3. This CDR3 comprises 12 residues. Looked up from germline, CDR1 is MNHNS and CDR2 is SASEGT. CDR3 in amino acids: CASTGETGELFF. The CDR3 DNA sequence: TGTGCCAGTACAGGGGAAACCGGGGAGCTGTTTTTT.